The source of this T cell receptor (beta chain) is a study of shared clonotypes between healthy human individuals. This CDR3 has 14 residues. CDR1 and CDR2 from the germline V gene are SNHLY and FYNNEI. Deletions cut 7 bases from V and 3 bases from J, with 16 bases between. TCRdb's copy holds only in-frame clones and misses some; the assay was immunoSEQ multiplex PCR. The sample has 2 million to 2.5 million clones; under 95% are singletons. This sequence was found in a man aged 18 to 30 in good health. Some clones in this sample may be carry-over from other donors' samples. What was sequenced was naive CD4+ T cells from PBMCs. Documented subset: CD45RA+ positively selected. This chain connects TRBV2 to TRBJ2-7, with D perhaps TRBD1 (5 bases). The CDR3 DNA sequence: TGTGCCAGCACCTCACAGGACGCCGGCTACGAGCAGTACTTC. Encoded protein: CASTSQDAGYEQYF. Combining the CDR3 with reference TRBV2 and TRBJ2-7 gives the whole variable domain EPEVTQTPSHQVTQMGQEVILRCVPISNHLYFYWYRQILGQKVEFLVSFYNNEISEKSEIFDDQFSVERPDGSNFTLKIRSTKLEDSAMYFCASTSQDAGYEQYFGPGTRLTVT.